The 20 T cell receptor beta chains given below trace back to one sample, sequenced in a study of cytomegalovirus exposure and HLA in healthy donors. The PCR made use of 60 Vbeta and 13 Jbeta primers. Libraries were prepared by immunoSEQ multiplex PCR; TCRdb keeps only in-frame clonotypes and omits some of them. This table has around 130,000 clones, roughly 82% appearing once. The sequenced sample was PBMCs. Receptor source: a male donor in good health and CMV-seropositive.

The table lists this clone with a few counts. The sample has other DNA sequences that encode this CDR3 too. The CDR3 region has the DNA TGTGCCAGCTCTCTGGATTTTGGCGGGGAGCAGTACTTC. Translating it yields CASSLDFGGEQYF. This sequence joins TRBV11-2 and TRBJ2-7, with TRBD2 as a possible D gene (5 bases). Germline V gives CDR1 SGHAT, CDR2 FQNNGV. Trimming pared 8 bases from V and 7 bases from J, leaving 18 bases between. The CDR3 has 13 amino acids.

The chain couples TRBV28 to TRBJ1-4; D possibly corresponds to TRBD1 (6 bases). Germline CDR1 and CDR2: MDHEN and SYDVKM. The length of the CDR3 is 14 residues. V was shortened by 3 bases and J by 5 bases, with 10 bases between the two germline ends. The CDR3 nucleotides are TGTGCCAGCAGTTTTTGGACAGCGAATGAAAAACTGTTTTTT. This codes for CASSFWTANEKLFF.

The gene calls are TRBV9 and TRBJ2-3; 7 bases agree with TRBD1. This CDR3 spans 14 amino acids. The V segment lost 3 bases and the J segment 6 bases; nucleotides outside the gene matches: 7. Looked up from germline, CDR1 is SGDLS and CDR2 is YYNGEE. The CDR3 loop reads CASSALQGRDTQYF. CDR3 coding DNA: TGTGCCAGCAGCGCCCTACAGGGGCGGGATACGCAGTATTTT.

The rearrangement links TRBV6-1 to TRBJ1-5; perhaps TRBD1 as D (5 bases). Trimming stripped 6 bases from V and 5 bases from J, with 14 bases between. Germline V gene data show CDR1 as MNHNS and CDR2 as SASEGT. The CDR3 is 14 amino acids. The CDR3 protein is CASRPQTEYQPQHF. In DNA, the CDR3 is TGTGCCAGCAGGCCACAGACAGAATATCAGCCCCAGCATTTT.

The gene calls are TRBV10-1 and TRBJ1-4; tentative D call: TRBD1 (5 bases). The ends were cut back, 0 bases at V and 5 bases at J, with 16 bases in the middle. CDR1 is WNHNN, CDR2 SYGVQD, per germline (reference sequence). This CDR3 has 17 residues. CDR3 bases: TGCGCCAGCAGTGAGTCGGTGAGTTCAGGGCCAAATGAAAAACTGTTTTTT. Its translation: CASSESVSSGPNEKLFF.

V gene TRBV27 combines with J gene TRBJ1-6, with 11 bases fitting TRBD1. The J segment lost 9 bases and the V segment lost 5 bases, leaving 9 bases of the junction unmatched. The CDR3 covers 16 residues. Germline V gene sequence: CDR1 MNHEY, CDR2 SMNVEV (reference sequence). CDR3 amino acids: CASSMTGQGVGSPLHF. The CDR3 DNA sequence: TGTGCCAGCAGTATGACGGGACAGGGGGTAGGTTCACCCCTCCACTTT.

This clone was picked up a small number of times. The chain recombines TRBV29-1 with TRBJ2-7, with 10 nucleotides matching TRBD1. J lost 2 bases, V lost 4 bases, and 2 bases had no gene match. The CDR3 consists of 13 residues. Germline-derived CDR1 and CDR2 are SQVTM and ANQGSEA. The chain's CDR3 is CSVAGQGAYEQYF. CDR3 DNA sequence: TGCAGCGTTGCCGGACAGGGGGCCTACGAGCAGTACTTC.

V usage is TRBV7-2 and J usage is TRBJ2-3; D is ambiguous. The CDR3 is 13 residues long. CDR1 is SGHTA, CDR2 FQGNSA, per germline. V dropped 4 bases and J dropped 1 base, with 6 bases sitting between them. The CDR3 spells CASSSTGTDTQYF. The CDR3, as DNA: TGTGCCAGCAGCTCCACAGGCACAGATACGCAGTATTTT.

V is TRBV25-1 and J is TRBJ1-1; D is possibly TRBD1 (5 bases). The CDR3 has 15 residues. Per germline, CDR1 MGHDK and CDR2 SYGVNS. V was shortened by 5 bases and J by 5 bases, with 18 bases between the two germline ends. DNA of the CDR3: TGTGCCAGCAGTCTCGAAAGGCGGGGGTTAACTGAAGCTTTCTTT. Translated, it gives CASSLERRGLTEAFF.

The J gene is TRBJ2-1, the V gene TRBV23-1; 10 positions agree with TRBD2. TRBV23-1 is labeled an ORF, and its function is uncertain. Losses at the gene ends were 3 bases for V and 2 bases for J; bases not matched to a gene: 10. The CDR3 covers 18 residues. This CDR3 is CASSQELAGVNPYNEQFF. The CDR3 coding sequence is TGCGCCAGCAGTCAGGAGCTAGCGGGAGTTAACCCCTACAATGAGCAGTTCTTC.

This chain links TRBV21-1 with TRBJ2-7; TRBD2 is the table's D call, not checked against the DNA. TRBV21-1 is a recognized pseudogene. The CDR3 is made up of 21 amino acids. The DNA for the CDR3 is TGTGCCAGCAGCAAAGTGGGCGGGTTATGGGGACTAGCGGGCCCTCGGTACGAGCAGTACTTC. As protein: CASSKVGGLWGLAGPRYEQYF.

V usage is TRBV9 and J usage is TRBJ2-2, with D possibly matching TRBD2 (5 bases). This CDR3 has 15 residues. The V gene lost 2 bases and the J gene lost 5 bases, with 13 bases spanning the gap. Per the germline V gene, CDR1 is SGDLS and CDR2 is YYNGEE. The CDR3 spells CASSVSGVGTGELFF. CDR3 sequence (DNA): TGTGCCAGCAGCGTTTCCGGGGTAGGGACCGGGGAGCTGTTTTTT.

The gene calls are TRBV9 and TRBJ1-5, with 7 bases fitting TRBD1. V trimming: 0 bases; J trimming: 7 bases; junction bases outside the gene matches: 13. Germline loops: CDR1 SGDLS, CDR2 YYNGEE. The length of the CDR3 is 17 residues. The CDR3 bases are TGTGCCAGCAGCGTAGGAAGGATGAGGGGACAGAAACAGCCCCAGCATTTT. Its translation: CASSVGRMRGQKQPQHF.

The chain recombines TRBV29-1 with TRBJ2-6; 8 bases are a match to TRBD2. Trimming at V came to 1 base and at J to 1 base, leaving 12 bases not matched to a gene. This CDR3 region has 19 residues. Germline values: CDR1 SQVTM, CDR2 ANQGSEA. The CDR3 sequence is CSVEARSGRKGSGANVLTF. Here the CDR3 DNA reads TGCAGCGTTGAAGCGAGAAGCGGGAGAAAAGGATCTGGGGCCAACGTCCTGACTTTC.

V is TRBV7-3 and J is TRBJ2-2, with 13 nucleotides matching TRBD2. With 4 bases clipped from V and 6 bases from J, the junction kept 2 bases outside the gene matches. The CDR3 extends over 15 amino acids. The germline V gene has CDR1 SGHTA and CDR2 FQGTGA. The CDR3, as DNA: TGTGCCAGCAGCTCCACTAGCGGGAGGGCCGGGGAGCTGTTTTTT. Its protein is CASSSTSGRAGELFF.

The V call is TRBV28, the J call TRBJ2-7; 11 bases are a match to TRBD2. Per the germline V gene, CDR1 is MDHEN and CDR2 is SYDVKM. Trimming took 7 bases from V and 4 from J; bases not matched to a gene: 9. The CDR3 is made up of 15 amino acids. CDR3 protein: CASNSPGLADYEQYF. The CDR3 DNA reads TGTGCCAGCAATTCTCCGGGACTAGCGGATTACGAGCAGTACTTC.

The chain has TRBV28 and TRBJ1-2, with D unclear. Germline CDR1 MDHEN, CDR2 SYDVKM. V was clipped by 4 bases and J by 1 base, with 13 bases between them. This CDR3 has 15 residues. CDR3 coding DNA: TGTGCCAGCAGTTCCGCCCAAACTAGTAACTATGGCTACACCTTC. Residues: CASSSAQTSNYGYTF.

This rearrangement joins TRBV30 to TRBJ1-3, with D uncertain. CDR1 is GTSNPN and CDR2 is SVGIG in the germline V gene (reference sequence). V was trimmed by 5 bases and J by 4 bases, leaving 9 bases between them. The CDR3 is 12 amino acids. The CDR3 nucleotides are TGTGCCTGGTCCGGGTTCGGAAACACCATATATTTT. It translates to CAWSGFGNTIYF.

The chain links TRBV19 to TRBJ1-2; D gene unclear. The V and J ends lost 6 bases and 2 bases respectively, with 16 bases between them. CDR1 and CDR2 from the germline V gene are LNHDA and SQIVND (reference sequence). The CDR3 has 15 residues. The CDR3 coding sequence is TGTGCCAGTAGATCGGAGATCTCGGGGAACTATGGCTACACCTTC. It specifies CASRSEISGNYGYTF.

The table lists this clone with a count of one. The chain employs TRBV11-2 and TRBJ1-3, with unresolved D. CDR3 length: 12 amino acids. The germline V and J ends were trimmed by 3 bases and 4 bases, with 4 bases remaining between them. Germline V gene data show CDR1 as SGHAT and CDR2 as FQNNGV. The CDR3 region has the DNA TGTGCCAGCAGCTTTGTAGGAAACACCATATATTTT. This gives the protein CASSFVGNTIYF.